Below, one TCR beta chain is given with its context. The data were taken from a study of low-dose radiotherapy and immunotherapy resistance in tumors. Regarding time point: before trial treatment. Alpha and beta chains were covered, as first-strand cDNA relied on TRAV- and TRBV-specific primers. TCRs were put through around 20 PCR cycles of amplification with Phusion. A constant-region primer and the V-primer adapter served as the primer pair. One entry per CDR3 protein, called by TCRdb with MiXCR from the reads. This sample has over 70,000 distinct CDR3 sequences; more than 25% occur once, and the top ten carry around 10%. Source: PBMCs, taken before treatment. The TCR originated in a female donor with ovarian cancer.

The CDR3 is CASGLAGNTIYF. The CDR3 nucleotides read TGTGCCAGCGGGTTAGCTGGAAACACCATATATTTT. The genes are TRBV6-6 and TRBJ1-3; no clear D. Per the germline V gene, CDR1 is MNHNY and CDR2 is SVGAGI (reference sequence). The V gene lost 8 bases and the J gene lost 2 bases, with 7 bases spanning the gap. This CDR3 comprises 12 residues.